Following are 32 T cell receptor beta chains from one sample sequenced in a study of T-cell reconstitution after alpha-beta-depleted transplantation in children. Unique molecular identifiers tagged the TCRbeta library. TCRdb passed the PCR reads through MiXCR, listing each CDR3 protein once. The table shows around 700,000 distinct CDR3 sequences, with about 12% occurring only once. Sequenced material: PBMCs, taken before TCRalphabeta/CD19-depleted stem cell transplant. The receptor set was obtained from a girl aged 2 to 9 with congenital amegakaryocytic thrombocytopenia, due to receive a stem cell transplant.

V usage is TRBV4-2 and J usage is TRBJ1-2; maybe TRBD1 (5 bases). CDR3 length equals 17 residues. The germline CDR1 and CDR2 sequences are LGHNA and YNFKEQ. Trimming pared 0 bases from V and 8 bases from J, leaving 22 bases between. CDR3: CASSQDFLSGGVGGYTF. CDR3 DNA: TGTGCCAGCAGCCAAGATTTTTTGTCAGGAGGGGTTGGCGGCTACACCTTC.

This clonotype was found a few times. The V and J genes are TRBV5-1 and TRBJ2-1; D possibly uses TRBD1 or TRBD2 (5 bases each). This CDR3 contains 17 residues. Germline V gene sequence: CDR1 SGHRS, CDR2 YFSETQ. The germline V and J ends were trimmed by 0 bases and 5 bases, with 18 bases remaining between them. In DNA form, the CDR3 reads TGCGCCAGCAGCTTGGGTGGGGGAGTGCGCCAGGACAATGAGCAGTTCTTC. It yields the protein CASSLGGGVRQDNEQFF.

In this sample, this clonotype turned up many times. CDR3 coding DNA: TGCAGTGCTATGGGGTACAATGAGCAGTTCTTC. Translating gives CSAMGYNEQFF. The chain joins TRBV20-1 to TRBJ2-1, with no clear D. Germline loops: CDR1 DFQATT, CDR2 SNEGSKA (reference sequence). The CDR3 spans 11 residues. V was trimmed by 4 bases and J by 4 bases, leaving 5 bases between them.

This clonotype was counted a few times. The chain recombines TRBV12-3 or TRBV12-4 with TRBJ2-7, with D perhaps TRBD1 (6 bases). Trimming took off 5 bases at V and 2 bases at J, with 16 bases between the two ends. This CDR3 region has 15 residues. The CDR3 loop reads CASSPFSGTTYEQYF. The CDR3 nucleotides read TGTGCCAGCAGTCCTTTCTCCGGGACAACCTACGAGCAGTACTTC.

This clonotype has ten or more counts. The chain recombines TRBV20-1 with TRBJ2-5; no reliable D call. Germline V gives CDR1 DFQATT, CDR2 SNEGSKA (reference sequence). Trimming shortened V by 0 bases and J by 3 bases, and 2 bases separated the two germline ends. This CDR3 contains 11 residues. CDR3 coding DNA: TGCAGTGCTAGAGATAAAGAGACCCAGTACTTC. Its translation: CSARDKETQYF.

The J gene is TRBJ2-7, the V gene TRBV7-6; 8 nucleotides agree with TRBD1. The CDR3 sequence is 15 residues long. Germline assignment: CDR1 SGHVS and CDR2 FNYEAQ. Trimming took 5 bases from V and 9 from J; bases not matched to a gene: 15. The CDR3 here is CASSATQGGYLGQYF. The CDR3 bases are TGTGCCAGCAGCGCAACACAGGGGGGATATCTAGGGCAGTACTTC.

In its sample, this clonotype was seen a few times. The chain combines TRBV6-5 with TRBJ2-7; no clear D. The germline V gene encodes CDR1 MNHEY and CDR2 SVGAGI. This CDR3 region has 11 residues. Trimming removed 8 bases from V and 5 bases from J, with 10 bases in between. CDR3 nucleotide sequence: TGTGCCAGCTCCCGGGCTGACGAGCAGTACTTC. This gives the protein CASSRADEQYF.

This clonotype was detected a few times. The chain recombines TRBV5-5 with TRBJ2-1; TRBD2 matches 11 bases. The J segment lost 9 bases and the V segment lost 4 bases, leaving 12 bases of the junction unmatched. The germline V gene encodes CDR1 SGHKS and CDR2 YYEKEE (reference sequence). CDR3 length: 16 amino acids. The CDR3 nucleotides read TGTGCCAGCAGCACCGAAGAACTAGCGGGAGTCGGTGAGCAGTTCTTC. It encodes CASSTEELAGVGEQFF.

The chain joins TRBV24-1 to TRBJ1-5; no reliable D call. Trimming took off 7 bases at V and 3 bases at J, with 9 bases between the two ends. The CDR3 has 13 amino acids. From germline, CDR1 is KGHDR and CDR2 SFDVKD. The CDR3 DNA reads TGTGCCACCAGAGGCCTAATCAATCAGCCCCAGCATTTT. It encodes CATRGLINQPQHF.

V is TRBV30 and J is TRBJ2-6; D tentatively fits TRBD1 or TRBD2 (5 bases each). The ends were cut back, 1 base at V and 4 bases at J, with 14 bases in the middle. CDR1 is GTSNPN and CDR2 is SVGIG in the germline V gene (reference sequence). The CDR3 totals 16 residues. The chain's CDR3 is CAWSALVGVGANVLTF. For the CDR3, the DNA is TGTGCCTGGAGTGCACTAGTGGGGGTCGGGGCCAACGTCCTGACTTTC.

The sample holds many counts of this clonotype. CDR3 sequence: CASSQTTGLGNQPQHF. The CDR3 DNA reads as TGTGCCAGCAGCCAGACAACAGGTTTGGGCAATCAGCCCCAGCATTTT. The V and J genes are TRBV4-2 and TRBJ1-5; a possible D gene is TRBD1 (5 bases). Germline CDR1 is LGHNA and CDR2 is YNFKEQ. This CDR3 contains 16 residues. Between the trimmed V and J ends, which lost 3 bases and 2 bases, there was a span of 14 bases.

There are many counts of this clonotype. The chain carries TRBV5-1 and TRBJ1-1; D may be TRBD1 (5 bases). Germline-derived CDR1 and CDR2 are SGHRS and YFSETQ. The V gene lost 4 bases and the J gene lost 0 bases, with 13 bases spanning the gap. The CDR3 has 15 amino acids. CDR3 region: CASSRSGPMNTEAFF. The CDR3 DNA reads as TGCGCCAGCAGCCGCTCGGGGCCTATGAACACTGAAGCTTTCTTT.

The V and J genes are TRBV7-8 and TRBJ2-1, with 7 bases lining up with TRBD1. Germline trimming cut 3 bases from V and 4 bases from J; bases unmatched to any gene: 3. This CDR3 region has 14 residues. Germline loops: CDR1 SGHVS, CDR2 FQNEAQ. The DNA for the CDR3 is TGTGCCAGCAGCTTTCGACAGGGATACAATGAGCAGTTCTTC. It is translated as CASSFRQGYNEQFF.

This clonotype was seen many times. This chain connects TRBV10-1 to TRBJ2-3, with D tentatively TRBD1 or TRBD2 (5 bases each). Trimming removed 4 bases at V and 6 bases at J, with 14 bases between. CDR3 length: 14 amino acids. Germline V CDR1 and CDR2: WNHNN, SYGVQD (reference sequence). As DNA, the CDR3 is TGCGCCAGCAGTGCGGGGCGGAGTATTGATACGCAGTATTTT. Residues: CASSAGRSIDTQYF.

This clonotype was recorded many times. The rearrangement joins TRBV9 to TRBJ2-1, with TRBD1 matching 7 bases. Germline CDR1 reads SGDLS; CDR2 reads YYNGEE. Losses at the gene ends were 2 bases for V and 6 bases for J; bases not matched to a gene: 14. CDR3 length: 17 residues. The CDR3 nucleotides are TGTGCCAGCAGCGTTAGAGGGCCCGAGACAGGGATCAATGAGCAGTTCTTC. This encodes CASSVRGPETGINEQFF.

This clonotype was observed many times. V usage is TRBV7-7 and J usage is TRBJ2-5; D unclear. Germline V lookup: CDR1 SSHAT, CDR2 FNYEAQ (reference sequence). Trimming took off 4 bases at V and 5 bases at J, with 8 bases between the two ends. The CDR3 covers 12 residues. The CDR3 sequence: CASSSLGETQYF. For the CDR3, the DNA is TGTGCCAGCAGCTCCCTGGGGGAGACCCAGTACTTC. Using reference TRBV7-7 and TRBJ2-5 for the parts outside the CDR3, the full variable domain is GAGVSQSPRYKVTKRGQDVTLRCDPISSHATLYWYQQALGQGPEFLTYFNYEAQPDKSGLPSDRFSAERPEGSISTLTIQRTEQRDSAMYRCASSSLGETQYFGPGTRLLVL.

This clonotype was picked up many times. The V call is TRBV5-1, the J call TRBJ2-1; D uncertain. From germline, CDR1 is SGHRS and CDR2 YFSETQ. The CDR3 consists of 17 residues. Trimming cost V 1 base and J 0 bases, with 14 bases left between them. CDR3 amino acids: CASSLFSAQSSYNEQFF. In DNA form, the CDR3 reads TGCGCCAGCAGCTTGTTCAGCGCCCAGAGCTCCTACAATGAGCAGTTCTTC.

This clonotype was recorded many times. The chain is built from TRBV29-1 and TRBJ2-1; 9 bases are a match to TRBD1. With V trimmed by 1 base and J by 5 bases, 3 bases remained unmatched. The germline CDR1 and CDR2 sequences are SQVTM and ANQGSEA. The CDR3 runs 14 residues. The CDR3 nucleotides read TGCAGCGTTGAAGGGAACAGGGGGCACAATGAGCAGTTCTTC. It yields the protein CSVEGNRGHNEQFF.

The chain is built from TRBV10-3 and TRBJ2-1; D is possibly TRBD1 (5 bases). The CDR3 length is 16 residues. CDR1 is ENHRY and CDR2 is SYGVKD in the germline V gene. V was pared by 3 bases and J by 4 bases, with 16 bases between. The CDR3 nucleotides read TGTGCCATCAGTGAATTAGCAGGGATAGTTTACAATGAGCAGTTCTTC. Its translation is CAISELAGIVYNEQFF.

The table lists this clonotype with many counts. Here the CDR3 reads CSASSMLEAFF. In DNA form, the CDR3 reads TGCAGTGCTAGTAGCATGTTAGAAGCTTTCTTT. V and J are TRBV20-1 and TRBJ1-1; no firm D call. The CDR3 has 11 residues. V shed 3 bases and J shed 8 bases, with 10 bases lying between them. CDR1 is DFQATT, CDR2 SNEGSKA, per germline (reference sequence).

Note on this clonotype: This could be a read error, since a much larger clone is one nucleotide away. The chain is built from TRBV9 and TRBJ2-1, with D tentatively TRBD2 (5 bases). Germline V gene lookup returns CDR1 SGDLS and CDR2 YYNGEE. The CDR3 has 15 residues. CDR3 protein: CASSVGESSANEQSF. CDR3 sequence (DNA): TGTGCCAGCAGCGTAGGGGAGTCCTCCGCCAATGAGCAGTCCTTC.

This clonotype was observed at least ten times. CDR3 nucleotide sequence: TGTGCCAGCAGTTACGGGACTAGCGGTTCCTACGAGCAGTACTTC. Protein sequence: CASSYGTSGSYEQYF. The V gene is TRBV6-5, the J gene TRBJ2-7; the match to TRBD2 covers 11 bases. The CDR3 has 15 residues. In germline, CDR1 is MNHEY, CDR2 SVGAGI. The J segment lost 1 base and the V segment lost 2 bases, leaving 1 base of the junction unmatched.

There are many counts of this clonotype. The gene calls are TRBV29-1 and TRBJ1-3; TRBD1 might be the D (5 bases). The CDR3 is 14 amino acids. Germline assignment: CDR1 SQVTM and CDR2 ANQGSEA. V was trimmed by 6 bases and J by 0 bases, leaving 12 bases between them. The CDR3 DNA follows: TGCAGCGTGCGTGGGGGGACCTCTGGAAACACCATATATTTT. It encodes CSVRGGTSGNTIYF.

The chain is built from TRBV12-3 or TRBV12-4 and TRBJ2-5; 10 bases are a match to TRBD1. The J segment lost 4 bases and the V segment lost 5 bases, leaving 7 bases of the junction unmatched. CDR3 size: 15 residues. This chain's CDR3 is CASSPLTGGAETQYF. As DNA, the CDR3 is TGTGCCAGCAGTCCGCTGACAGGGGGCGCAGAGACCCAGTACTTC.

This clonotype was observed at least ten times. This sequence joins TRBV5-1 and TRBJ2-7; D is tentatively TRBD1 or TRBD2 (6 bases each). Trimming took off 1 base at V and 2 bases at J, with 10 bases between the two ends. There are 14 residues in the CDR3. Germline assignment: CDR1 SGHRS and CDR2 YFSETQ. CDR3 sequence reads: CASSLRGDPYEQYF. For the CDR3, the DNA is TGCGCCAGCAGCTTGAGGGGGGATCCCTACGAGCAGTACTTC.

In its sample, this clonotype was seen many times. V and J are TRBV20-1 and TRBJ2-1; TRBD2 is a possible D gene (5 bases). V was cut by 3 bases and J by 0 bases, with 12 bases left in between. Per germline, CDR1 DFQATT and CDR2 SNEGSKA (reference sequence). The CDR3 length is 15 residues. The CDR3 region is CSASWEPSSYNEQFF. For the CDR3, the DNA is TGCAGTGCTAGTTGGGAGCCCAGCTCCTACAATGAGCAGTTCTTC.

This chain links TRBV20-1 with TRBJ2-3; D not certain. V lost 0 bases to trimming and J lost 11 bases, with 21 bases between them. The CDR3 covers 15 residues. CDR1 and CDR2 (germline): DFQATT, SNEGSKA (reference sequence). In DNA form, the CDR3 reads TGCAGTGCTAGAGAGTTTACTACCGGGTCTAGTATGCAGTATTTT. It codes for CSAREFTTGSSMQYF.

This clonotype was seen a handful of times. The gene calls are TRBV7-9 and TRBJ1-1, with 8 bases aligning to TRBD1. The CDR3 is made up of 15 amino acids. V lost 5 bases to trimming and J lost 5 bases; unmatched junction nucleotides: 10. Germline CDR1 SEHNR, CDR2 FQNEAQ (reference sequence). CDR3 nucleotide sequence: TGTGCCAGCAGCACATCGACAGGGGAGGTAACTGAAGCTTTCTTT. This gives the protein CASSTSTGEVTEAFF.

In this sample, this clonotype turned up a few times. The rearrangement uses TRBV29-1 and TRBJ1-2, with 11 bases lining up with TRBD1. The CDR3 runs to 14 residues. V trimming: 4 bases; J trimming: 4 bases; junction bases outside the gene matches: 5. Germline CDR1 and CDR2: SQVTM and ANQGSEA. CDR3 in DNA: TGCAGCGTTGTGGGACAGGGGGGCGCCTATGGCTACACCTTC. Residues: CSVVGQGGAYGYTF. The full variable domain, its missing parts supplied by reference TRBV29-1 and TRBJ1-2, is SAVISQKPSRDICQRGTSLTIQCQVDSQVTMMFWYRQQPGQSLTLIATANQGSEATYESGFVIDKFPISRPNLTFSTLTVSNMSPEDSSIYLCSVVGQGGAYGYTFGSGTRLTVV.

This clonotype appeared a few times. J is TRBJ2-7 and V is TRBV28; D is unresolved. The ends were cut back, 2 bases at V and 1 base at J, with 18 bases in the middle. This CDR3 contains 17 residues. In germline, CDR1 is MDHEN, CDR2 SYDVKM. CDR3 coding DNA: TGTGCCAGCAGTTTACCCATTGGCCGGTCCCTTTCCTACGAGCAGTACTTC. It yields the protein CASSLPIGRSLSYEQYF. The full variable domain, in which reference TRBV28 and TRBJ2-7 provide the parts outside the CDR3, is DVKVTQSSRYLVKRTGEKVFLECVQDMDHENMFWYRQDPGLGLRLIYFSYDVKMKEKGDIPEGYSVSREKKERFSLILESASTNQTSMYLCASSLPIGRSLSYEQYFGPGTRLTVT.

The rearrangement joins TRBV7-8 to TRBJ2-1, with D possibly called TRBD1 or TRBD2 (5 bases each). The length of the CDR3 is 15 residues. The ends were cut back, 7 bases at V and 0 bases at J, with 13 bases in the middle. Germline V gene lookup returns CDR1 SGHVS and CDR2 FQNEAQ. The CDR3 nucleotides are TGTGCCAGCACCTGGGCAGGGAGCTCCTACAATGAGCAGTTCTTC. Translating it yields CASTWAGSSYNEQFF.

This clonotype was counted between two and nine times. CDR3 sequence reads: CSATAGDHYNEQFF. As DNA, the CDR3 is TGCAGTGCTACCGCTGGTGATCACTACAATGAGCAGTTCTTC. The chain recombines TRBV20-1 with TRBJ2-1; D not resolved. Germline CDR1 and CDR2: DFQATT and SNEGSKA (reference sequence). The CDR3 runs 14 residues. Trimming left V 4 bases short and J 3 bases short, with 13 bases between.